The clone carrying this T cell receptor (beta chain) was counted many times. Its antigen is as yet unknown. Library preparation (for TCRbeta) was performed with unique molecular identifiers. A single record per CDR3 protein comes from TCRdb applying MiXCR to the PCR reads. The sample consists of fewer than 700,000 distinct CDR3 sequences, under 15% of them appearing once. This entry comes from a study of T-cell reconstitution after alpha-beta-depleted transplantation in children. Study observations and caveats: Newly produced T cells mostly provided counts and TCRbeta diversity after one year, as hyperexpanded clones declined. It was reported that alpha-beta T cells came from several hundred expanded graft clones (about two months after transplant).

The sequence was collected from a male patient younger than 18 who had a stem cell transplant for acute myeloid leukemia, so the T cells may come from the graft donor. The sequencing used PBMCs, mostly from graft donor cells, collected 360 days after TCRalphabeta/CD19-depleted stem cell transplant.

CDR3 in DNA: TGTGCCATCAGTGGGCGCTACGAGCAGTACTTC. Protein sequence: CAISGRYEQYF. The chain has TRBV10-3 and TRBJ2-7; D is unclear. The V end lost 4 bases, the J end lost 3 bases, and 4 bases lay between the germline ends. Germline V CDR1 and CDR2: ENHRY, SYGVKD. The CDR3 totals 11 residues.